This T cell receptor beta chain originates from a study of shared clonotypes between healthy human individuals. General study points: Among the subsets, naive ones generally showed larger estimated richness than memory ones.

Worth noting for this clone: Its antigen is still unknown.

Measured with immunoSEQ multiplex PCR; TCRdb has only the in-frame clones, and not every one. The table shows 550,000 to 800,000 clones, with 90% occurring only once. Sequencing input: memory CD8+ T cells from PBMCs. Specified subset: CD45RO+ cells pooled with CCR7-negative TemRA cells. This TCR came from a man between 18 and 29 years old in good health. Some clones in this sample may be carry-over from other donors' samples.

CDR3 sequence (DNA): TGTGCCAGCAGCGATGGCTACGAGCAGTACTTC. This codes for CASSDGYEQYF. V is TRBV7-3 and J is TRBJ2-7; D is uncertain. V was shortened by 5 bases and J by 3 bases, with 5 bases between the two germline ends. The CDR3 runs to 11 residues. Germline V gives CDR1 SGHTA, CDR2 FQGTGA.